The next 29 T cell receptor beta chains were all read from a single sample in a study of regulatory T cells in long-lasting Graves disease. The sample's time point: persistent/refractory GD, antithyroid drugs over 5 years with positive TRAb. PBMC-extracted RNA yielded the TCR library. With iRepertoire HTBI primers and Arm-PCR of CDR3 regions, TCR beta libraries were built. TCRdb redid the calling of the multiplex PCR reads with MiXCR, one entry per CDR3 protein. This table has about 470,000 distinct CDR3 sequences, 20% to 25% appearing once. Material: peripheral blood mononuclear cells (PBMCs), obtained when the disease was refractory, from a patient treated with antithyroid drugs. Receptors originate from a female donor with Graves disease.

This clonotype has just a few counts. The chain carries TRBV7-9 and TRBJ2-5; 11 bases agree with TRBD1. This CDR3 contains 17 residues. J gave up 5 bases and V 4 bases, and 12 bases lay outside the gene matches. The germline V gene has CDR1 SEHNR and CDR2 FQNEAQ (reference sequence). The CDR3 is CASSSKPGQGVTETQYF. CDR3 nucleotide sequence: TGTGCCAGCAGCTCAAAACCGGGACAGGGGGTCACGGAGACCCAGTACTTC.

A word on this clonotype: A far larger clone is one nucleotide away, so this likely arose from a read error. The genes are TRBV12-3 or TRBV12-4 and TRBJ2-7; D is ambiguous. This CDR3 has 14 residues. Trimming cost V 5 bases and J 1 base, with 12 bases left between them. The CDR3 DNA follows: TGTGCCAGCAGTCCCGCGGACGGGTCCTACGAGCAGTACTTC. This encodes CASSPADGSYEQYF.

The chain has TRBV4-2 and TRBJ2-5, with TRBD2 matching 9 bases. The CDR3 length is 16 residues. Unmatched junction bases numbered 7, after V lost 1 base and J lost 4 bases. Germline V lookup: CDR1 LGHNA, CDR2 YNFKEQ. The CDR3 region is CASSQVAGAGGETQYF. CDR3 nucleotides: TGTGCCAGCAGCCAAGTAGCGGGGGCCGGAGGAGAGACCCAGTACTTC.

About this clonotype: A read error is possible here, since a much larger clone lies one base away. V and J are TRBV19 and TRBJ1-4, with a weak D call TRBD1 (5 bases). The CDR3 is 14 residues long. CDR1 is LNHDA, CDR2 SQIVND, per germline (reference sequence). CDR3 DNA: TGTGCCAGTAGTCCGACAGCTTACACTGAAGAACTGTTTTTT. Residues: CASSPTAYTEELFF.

This clonotype occurred many times. The rearrangement links TRBV2 to TRBJ1-5; unclear D gene. Germline loops: CDR1 SNHLY, CDR2 FYNNEI. V dropped 4 bases and J dropped 2 bases, with 9 bases sitting between them. The CDR3 consists of 14 residues. The CDR3 DNA is TGTGCCAGCAGTGGGGGAGAGGGCAATCAGCCCCAGCATTTT. It translates to CASSGGEGNQPQHF. The variable domain in full, with the rest retrieved from reference TRBV2 and TRBJ1-5, is EPEVTQTPSHQVTQMGQEVILRCVPISNHLYFYWYRQILGQKVEFLVSFYNNEISEKSEIFDDQFSVERPDGSNFTLKIRSTKLEDSAMYFCASSGGEGNQPQHFGDGTRLSIL.

This clonotype was detected many times. The V gene is TRBV2, the J gene TRBJ1-1; 8 bases are a match to TRBD1. The V segment lost 6 bases and the J segment 3 bases; nucleotides outside the gene matches: 3. CDR3 length equals 13 residues. The germline V gene has CDR1 SNHLY and CDR2 FYNNEI. CDR3 bases: TGTGCCAGCAGAGACAGGGGTTACACTGAAGCTTTCTTT. It codes for CASRDRGYTEAFF.

This clonotype has at least ten counts. The V and J genes are TRBV12-3 or TRBV12-4 and TRBJ2-5; tentatively, D is TRBD1 or TRBD2 (6 bases each). V was cut by 4 bases and J by 6 bases, with 15 bases left in between. CDR3 length equals 14 residues. The CDR3 bases are TGTGCCAGCAGTTCTAGTCAGGGGAGGAAGACCCAGTACTTC. This translates into CASSSSQGRKTQYF.

This clonotype was recorded many times. The chain recombines TRBV28 with TRBJ1-3, with D maybe TRBD1 (6 bases). Germline CDR1 MDHEN, CDR2 SYDVKM. V was clipped by 6 bases and J by 3 bases, with 15 bases between them. This CDR3 contains 15 residues. The CDR3 region is CASSTRRGYGNTIYF. The CDR3 DNA follows: TGTGCCAGCAGCACAAGAAGGGGGTATGGAAACACCATATATTTT.

This clonotype was recorded at least ten times. The chain uses TRBV6-2 or TRBV6-3 and TRBJ2-5; D is tentatively TRBD1 or TRBD2 (5 bases each). V was clipped by 0 bases and J by 3 bases, with 8 bases between them. The CDR3 spans 14 residues. CDR1 MNHEY and CDR2 SVGEGT come from the germline V gene. The chain's CDR3 is CASSYSGTEETQYF. The CDR3 DNA follows: TGTGCCAGCAGTTACTCCGGGACGGAAGAGACCCAGTACTTC.

This clonotype has only a few counts. The gene calls are TRBV15 and TRBJ1-1; 9 nucleotides agree with TRBD1. Germline V gives CDR1 LNHNV, CDR2 YYDKDF (reference sequence). The CDR3 consists of 14 residues. The trim removed 5 bases at V and 6 bases at J, leaving 7 bases unmatched. The CDR3 protein is CATSPTGGIAEAFF. The CDR3 nucleotides read TGTGCCACCAGCCCCACAGGGGGCATCGCTGAAGCTTTCTTT.

This clonotype was observed at least ten times. The chain links TRBV12-3 or TRBV12-4 to TRBJ2-5; 14 nucleotides agree with TRBD2. The CDR3 is 17 amino acids. V lost 5 bases, J lost 3 bases, and 8 bases stayed unmatched. The CDR3 sequence is CASSLGRGLAGEETQYF. DNA of the CDR3: TGTGCCAGCAGTCTCGGACGGGGACTAGCGGGAGAAGAGACCCAGTACTTC.

This clonotype came up a few times. This chain links TRBV7-9 with TRBJ2-2; D possibly corresponds to TRBD2 (6 bases). This CDR3 region has 15 residues. CDR1 is SEHNR and CDR2 is FQNEAQ in the germline V gene (reference sequence). V was pared by 8 bases and J by 0 bases, with 13 bases between. The CDR3 is CASQRRGANTGELFF. The CDR3 DNA sequence: TGTGCCAGCCAAAGGCGGGGAGCGAACACCGGGGAGCTGTTTTTT. Combining the CDR3 with reference TRBV7-9 and TRBJ2-2 gives the whole variable domain DTGVSQNPRHKITKRGQNVTFRCDPISEHNRLYWYRQTLGQGPEFLTYFQNEAQLEKSRLLSDRFSAERPKGSFSTLEIQRTEQGDSAMYLCASQRRGANTGELFFGEGSRLTVL.

Only a few counts were recorded for this clonotype. The rearrangement uses TRBV20-1 and TRBJ1-2, with a possible D match to TRBD1 (6 bases). This CDR3 has 11 residues. Germline-derived CDR1 and CDR2 are DFQATT and SNEGSKA (reference sequence). DNA of the CDR3: TGCGCACGAGGAGGAGGGGGTGGCTACACCTTC. Translation gives CARGGGGGYTF.

The chain joins TRBV11-3 to TRBJ1-3; 9 bases are a match to TRBD1. V dropped 4 bases and J dropped 1; count of bases not matched to a gene: 8. Germline CDR1 and CDR2: SGHNT and YENEEA. CDR3 size: 17 residues. The CDR3 protein is CASSSPGQGQSGNTIYF. The CDR3 DNA is TGTGCCAGCAGCTCCCCGGGACAGGGACAATCTGGAAACACCATATATTTT.

This clonotype was seen at least ten times. The genes are TRBV7-6 and TRBJ1-1; TRBD1 might be the D (5 bases). The CDR3 consists of 15 residues. Germline CDR1 and CDR2: SGHVS and FNYEAQ. Trimming removed 1 base at V and 1 base at J, with 10 bases between. The chain's CDR3 is CASSLGGHTNTEAFF. CDR3 bases: TGTGCCAGCAGCTTAGGTGGACACACGAACACTGAAGCTTTCTTT.

This chain connects TRBV7-8 to TRBJ2-6, with D tentatively TRBD1 (5 bases). Germline assignment: CDR1 SGHVS and CDR2 FQNEAQ. The CDR3 loop spans 18 amino acids. V was shortened by 1 base and J by 0 bases, with 13 bases between the two germline ends. The CDR3 region is CASSLVEVRASGANVLTF. The CDR3 nucleotides are TGTGCCAGCAGCTTAGTCGAAGTCAGGGCCTCTGGGGCCAACGTCCTGACTTTC.

The sample holds a few counts of this clonotype. The J gene is TRBJ1-5, the V gene TRBV19, with a tentative D call TRBD1 (5 bases). Trimming left V 5 bases short and J 1 base short, with 12 bases between. Germline V gene lookup returns CDR1 LNHDA and CDR2 SQIVND (reference sequence). The CDR3 totals 15 residues. The CDR3 loop is CASSLREESNQPQHF. DNA for the CDR3: TGTGCCAGTAGTCTCAGGGAAGAGAGCAATCAGCCCCAGCATTTT.

The rearrangement joins TRBV28 to TRBJ2-3; tentatively, D is TRBD1 or TRBD2 (5 bases each). This CDR3 region has 15 residues. V shed 5 bases and J shed 2 bases, with 14 bases lying between them. CDR1 and CDR2 from the germline V gene are MDHEN and SYDVKM. The CDR3 DNA follows: TGTGCCAGCAGTACAAGGGACGGCCTCACAGATACGCAGTATTTT. It codes for CASSTRDGLTDTQYF. The full variable domain, with the rest looked up from reference TRBV28 and TRBJ2-3, is DVKVTQSSRYLVKRTGEKVFLECVQDMDHENMFWYRQDPGLGLRLIYFSYDVKMKEKGDIPEGYSVSREKKERFSLILESASTNQTSMYLCASSTRDGLTDTQYFGPGTRLTVL.

At least ten counts were recorded for this clonotype. The CDR3 sequence: CASTPAVTDYGYTF. CDR3 nucleotides: TGTGCCAGCACCCCAGCCGTGACAGACTATGGCTACACCTTC. The chain employs TRBV3-1 and TRBJ1-2, with D possibly being TRBD1 (5 bases). Germline CDR1 reads LGHDT; CDR2 reads YNNKEL (reference sequence). There are 14 residues in the CDR3. Between the trimmed V and J ends, which lost 7 bases and 3 bases, there was a span of 15 bases.

This clonotype was seen repeatedly, ten times or more. This chain connects TRBV12-3 or TRBV12-4 to TRBJ1-3, with D uncertain. V lost 2 bases, J lost 3 bases, and 11 bases lay in between. This CDR3 has 15 amino acids. CDR3 sequence: CASSLMKGLGNTIYF. The CDR3 DNA is TGTGCCAGCAGTTTAATGAAGGGCCTTGGAAACACCATATATTTT.

This clonotype was counted between two and nine times. V and J are TRBV19 and TRBJ1-1; D unresolved. Trimming shortened V by 7 bases and J by 5 bases, and 17 bases separated the two germline ends. CDR1 is LNHDA, CDR2 SQIVND, per germline (reference sequence). The CDR3 has 14 amino acids. CDR3 protein: CASTTVGPGTEAFF. The CDR3 DNA sequence: TGTGCCAGTACCACGGTCGGCCCCGGGACTGAAGCTTTCTTT.

This clonotype occurred a few times. In DNA form, the CDR3 reads TGTGCCAGCAGTACTCCCCCAGGGGCCTATGGCTACACCTTC. Its translation: CASSTPPGAYGYTF. The chain couples TRBV6-1 to TRBJ1-2; possibly TRBD1 for D (6 bases). Per the germline V gene, CDR1 is MNHNS and CDR2 is SASEGT. The CDR3 sequence is 14 residues long. V lost 5 bases and J 4 bases, leaving 14 bases between the germline ends.

The J gene is TRBJ1-5, the V gene TRBV15, with D possibly TRBD1 on 5 matching bases. Germline-derived CDR1 and CDR2 are LNHNV and YYDKDF (reference sequence). The germline V and J ends were trimmed by 3 bases and 6 bases, with 9 bases remaining between them. CDR3 length equals 13 residues. CDR3 sequence reads: CATSRAQGQPQHF. CDR3 DNA sequence: TGTGCCACCAGCAGGGCTCAGGGTCAGCCCCAGCATTTT.

This chain links TRBV30 with TRBJ1-4; D perhaps matches TRBD1 (5 bases). Germline CDR1 is GTSNPN and CDR2 is SVGIG (reference sequence). V gave up 0 bases and J gave up 3 bases, with 8 bases separating them. There are 14 residues in the CDR3. The CDR3 loop is CAWSVQQANEKLFF. The DNA of the CDR3 is TGTGCCTGGAGTGTACAACAGGCTAATGAAAAACTGTTTTTT.

This clonotype was seen ten or more times. V usage is TRBV27 and J usage is TRBJ1-5; TRBD1 is a possible D gene (5 bases). With 5 bases removed from V and 1 base from J, the gap between germline ends came to 18 bases. CDR3 size: 17 residues. The V gene's germline CDR1 is MNHEY and CDR2 SMNVEV (reference sequence). The CDR3 sequence: CASSPITQGPSNQPQHF. CDR3 nucleotides: TGTGCCAGCAGTCCAATCACCCAGGGTCCGAGCAATCAGCCCCAGCATTTT.

Ten or more counts support this clonotype. This chain connects TRBV28 to TRBJ2-4; 8 nucleotides align to TRBD1. The CDR3 contains 13 residues. Germline V gene lookup returns CDR1 MDHEN and CDR2 SYDVKM. The V gene end was trimmed by 8 bases and the J gene end by 2 bases; junction bases not matched to a gene: 2. Written as DNA, the CDR3 is TGTGCCAGCGGACAGGGTACCAAAAACATTCAGTACTTC. As protein: CASGQGTKNIQYF.

This clonotype was observed many times. The rearrangement uses TRBV6-1 and TRBJ1-5, with a tentative D call TRBD1 (5 bases). V shed 6 bases and J shed 0 bases, with 12 bases lying between them. The CDR3 contains 15 residues. In germline, CDR1 is MNHNS, CDR2 SASEGT. The CDR3: CASRRPGLSNQPQHF. CDR3 in DNA: TGTGCCAGCAGGCGGCCAGGGCTTAGCAATCAGCCCCAGCATTTT.

This clonotype has at least ten counts. The chain recombines TRBV6-2 or TRBV6-3 with TRBJ1-4, with TRBD1 as a possible D gene (5 bases). Per the germline V gene, CDR1 is MNHEY and CDR2 is SVGEGT. The CDR3 contains 16 residues. V shed 2 bases and J shed 0 bases, with 10 bases lying between them. The CDR3 loop reads CASSYQPRATNEKLFF. Written as DNA, the CDR3 is TGTGCCAGCAGTTACCAACCCAGGGCAACTAATGAAAAACTGTTTTTT.

The V gene is TRBV29-1, the J gene TRBJ2-2, with D possibly being TRBD2 (6 bases). CDR1 and CDR2 (germline): SQVTM, ANQGSEA. Trimming left V 7 bases short and J 1 base short, with 13 bases between. The CDR3 runs 14 residues. The CDR3 DNA sequence: TGCAGCGCCGAATCGGGGGAGAACACCGGGGAGCTGTTTTTT. Encoded protein: CSAESGENTGELFF.